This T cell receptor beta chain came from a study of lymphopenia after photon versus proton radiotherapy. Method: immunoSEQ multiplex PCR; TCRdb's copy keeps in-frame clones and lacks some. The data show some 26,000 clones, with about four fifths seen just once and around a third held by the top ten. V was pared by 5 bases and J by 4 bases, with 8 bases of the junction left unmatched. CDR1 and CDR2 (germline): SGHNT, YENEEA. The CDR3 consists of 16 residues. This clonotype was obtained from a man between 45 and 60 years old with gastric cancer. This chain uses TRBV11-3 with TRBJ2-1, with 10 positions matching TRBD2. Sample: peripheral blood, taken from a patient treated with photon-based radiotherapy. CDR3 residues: CASSEAGGPGYNEQFF. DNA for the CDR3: TGTGCCAGCAGCGAAGCGGGGGGGCCGGGATACAATGAGCAGTTCTTC. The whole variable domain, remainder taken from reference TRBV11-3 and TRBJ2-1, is EAGVVQSPRYKIIEKKQPVAFWCNPISGHNTLYWYLQNLGQGPELLIRYENEEAVDDSQLPKDRFSAERLKGVDSTLKIQPAELGDSAVYLCASSEAGGPGYNEQFFGPGTRLTVL.